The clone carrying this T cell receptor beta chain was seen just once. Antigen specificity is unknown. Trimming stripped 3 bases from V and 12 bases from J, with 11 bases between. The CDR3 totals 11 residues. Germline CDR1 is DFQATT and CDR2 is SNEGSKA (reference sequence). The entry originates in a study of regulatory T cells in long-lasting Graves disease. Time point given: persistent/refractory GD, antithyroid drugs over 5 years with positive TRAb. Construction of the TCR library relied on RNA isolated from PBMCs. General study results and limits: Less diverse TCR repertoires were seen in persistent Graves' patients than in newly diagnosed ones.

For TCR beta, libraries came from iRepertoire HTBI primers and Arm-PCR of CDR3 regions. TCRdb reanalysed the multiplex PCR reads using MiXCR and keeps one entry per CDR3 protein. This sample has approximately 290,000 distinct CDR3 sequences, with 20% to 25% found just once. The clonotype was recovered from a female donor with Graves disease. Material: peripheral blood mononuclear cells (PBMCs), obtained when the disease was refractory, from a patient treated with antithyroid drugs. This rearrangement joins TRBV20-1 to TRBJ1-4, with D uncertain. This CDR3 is CSASTGLELFF. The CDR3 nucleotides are TGCAGTGCTAGCACGGGGTTGGAACTGTTTTTT.